This is a list of T cell receptor beta chains from one sample in a study of cytomegalovirus exposure and HLA in healthy donors. TCRdb's table, derived via immunoSEQ multiplex PCR, lists solely in-frame clones and lacks some. The sample yields some 78,000 clones, 80% seen once. Sequencing was done on a sample of PBMCs. The receptor source for this set is a middle-aged man in good health and CMV-seropositive. Both conserved end residues are part of each CDR3. D genes are given only for firm matches. Some rows mark clone size as missing; the rest say once, few, many or name a class of expanded clone.

>-|TRBJ2-7|TRBD2|TRBV2
CAISLAGYEQYF
TGTGCCATCTCCCTAGCGGGATACGAGCAGTACTTC
>-|TRBJ2-7|TRBD2|TRBV7-9
CASSLGEAGEYEQYF
TGTGCCAGCAGCTTAGGAGAGGCGGGGGAGTACGAGCAGTACTTC
>-|TRBJ1-3|-|TRBV6-5
CASRRTDGNTIYF
TGTGCCAGCAGGAGAACAGATGGAAACACCATATATTTT
>few|TRBJ2-1|-|TRBV11-2
CASSFGLPPYNEQFF
TGTGCCAGCAGCTTCGGACTACCTCCCTACAATGAGCAGTTCTTC
>few|TRBJ1-2|-|TRBV27
CASSLGPNYGYTF
TGTGCCAGCAGTTTAGGGCCTAACTATGGCTACACCTTC
>-|TRBJ1-4|-|TRBV5-1
CASSFGRRQVATNEKLFF
TGCGCCAGCAGCTTTGGTCGGAGACAGGTCGCAACTAATGAAAAACTGTTTTTT
>-|TRBJ2-7|TRBD1|TRBV5-1
CASRQAPGQGTYEQYF
TGCGCCAGCAGACAAGCCCCGGGACAGGGGACTTACGAGCAGTACTTC
>-|TRBJ2-5|TRBD1|TRBV7-3
CASSPWTGQETQYF
TGTGCCAGCAGCCCATGGACAGGGCAAGAGACCCAGTACTTC
>-|TRBJ1-4|-|TRBV19
CASDGGQDNEKLFF
TGTGCCAGCGACGGCGGGCAGGATAATGAAAAACTGTTTTTT
>-|TRBJ1-1|-|TRBV6-5
CASSRSPQASEAFF
TGTGCCAGCAGTCGCAGTCCACAGGCGTCTGAAGCTTTCTTT
>-|TRBJ1-3|TRBD1|TRBV19
CASGQGVGNTIYF
TGTGCCAGCGGACAGGGGGTTGGAAACACCATATATTTT
>-|TRBJ1-4|-|TRBV4-1
CASSLGAGMTNEKLFF
TGCGCCAGCAGCCTAGGGGCAGGGATGACTAATGAAAAACTGTTTTTT
>-|TRBJ1-5|TRBD1|TRBV4-2
CASSLDRGNQPQHF
TGTGCCAGCAGCCTCGACAGGGGGAATCAGCCCCAGCATTTT
>-|TRBJ2-1|TRBD1|TRBV6-5
CASSHAGTGGDEQFF
TGTGCCAGCAGCCACGCCGGGACAGGGGGTGATGAGCAGTTCTTC
>-|TRBJ1-3|TRBD1|TRBV5-5
CASSWGQGRNTIYF
TGTGCCAGCAGCTGGGGACAGGGTCGAAACACCATATATTTT
>-|TRBJ2-4|TRBD1|TRBV5-1
CASSLEGQGNIQYF
TGCGCCAGCAGCTTGGAGGGACAGGGAAACATTCAGTACTTC
>-|TRBJ2-1|-|TRBV4-1
CASSPMHGSYNEQFF
TGCGCCAGCAGCCCCATGCACGGGTCCTACAATGAGCAGTTCTTC
>-|TRBJ2-7|-|TRBV9
CASSSGGTTAYEQYF
TGTGCCAGCAGCTCGGGTGGGACAACCGCCTACGAGCAGTACTTC
>-|TRBJ2-1|-|TRBV10-3
CAISAPGGTMYNEQFF
TGTGCCATCAGTGCCCCGGGCGGGACGATGTACAATGAGCAGTTCTTC
>-|TRBJ2-3|TRBD2|TRBV15
CATSRARGGLDTDTQYF
TGTGCCACCAGCAGAGCGCGAGGGGGACTAGACACAGATACGCAGTATTTT
>once|TRBJ2-1|TRBD2|TRBV7-8
CASSFSGGSSYNEQFF
TGTGCCAGCAGCTTTAGCGGGGGGAGCTCCTACAATGAGCAGTTCTTC
>-|TRBJ1-1|-|TRBV4-2
CASSLTGRGTEAFF
TGTGCCAGCAGCCTCACTGGGAGGGGCACTGAAGCTTTCTTT
>-|TRBJ2-1|TRBD2|TRBV6-1
CASTGRGSYNEQFF
TGTGCCAGCACTGGGCGGGGGTCCTACAATGAGCAGTTCTTC
>-|TRBJ2-7|-|TRBV2
CASSPIGYEQYF
TGTGCCAGCTCCCCGATCGGCTACGAGCAGTACTTC
>once|TRBJ2-7|TRBD2|TRBV7-9
CASSLGAAGAVNEQYF
TGTGCCAGCAGCTTAGGTGCAGCGGGAGCGGTTAACGAGCAGTACTTC
>once|TRBJ2-7|TRBD1|TRBV4-3
CASSQDLVRDRVSYEQYF
TGCGCCAGCAGCCAAGATCTGGTCCGGGACAGGGTGTCCTACGAGCAGTACTTC
>-|TRBJ1-2|TRBD1|TRBV6-4
CASSQLAGGHGGYTF
TGTGCCAGCAGCCAGCTCGCAGGGGGCCATGGTGGCTACACCTTC
>few|TRBJ2-5|-|TRBV25-1
CASSPRPELPDGTQYF
TGTGCCAGCAGTCCTCGCCCGGAGCTCCCCGATGGGACCCAGTACTTC
>-|TRBJ2-1|TRBD1|TRBV6-5
CASSNHDHNRGRKFF
TGTGCCAGCAGTAACCACGATCATAACAGGGGGAGAAAGTTCTTC
>-|TRBJ2-1|-|TRBV11-2
CASSLGGRGYNEQFF
TGTGCCAGCAGCTTAGGAGGGAGGGGGTACAATGAGCAGTTCTTC
>-|TRBJ1-6|-|TRBV7-9
CASSLSNSGNSPLHF
TGTGCCAGCAGCTTAAGTAACTCCGGGAATTCACCCCTCCACTTT
>few|TRBJ1-2|-|TRBV6-1
CASGGEGRGGYTF
TGTGCCAGCGGGGGGGAGGGGAGAGGTGGCTACACCTTC
>-|TRBJ1-1|TRBD1|TRBV19
CASRTGGHTEAFF
TGTGCCAGTAGGACAGGGGGCCACACTGAAGCTTTCTTT
>-|TRBJ2-2|TRBD1|TRBV5-1
CASSFDRGNGELFF
TGCGCCAGCAGCTTTGACAGGGGTAACGGGGAGCTGTTTTTT
>-|TRBJ2-5|TRBD2|TRBV5-4
CASSSLAGVQETQYF
TGTGCCAGCAGTTCTCTAGCGGGGGTTCAAGAGACCCAGTACTTC
>-|TRBJ2-7|-|TRBV30
CAWSVGQAIYEQYF
TGTGCCTGGAGTGTGGGGCAGGCGATCTACGAGCAGTACTTC
>-|TRBJ2-7|TRBD2|TRBV14
CASSQRTRLAGGDEQYF
TGTGCCAGCAGCCAAAGGACCCGGTTAGCGGGAGGCGACGAGCAGTACTTC
>-|TRBJ2-3|-|TRBV5-1
CASSLGGGPFGTQYF
TGCGCCAGCAGCTTGGGGGGGGGCCCCTTCGGTACGCAGTATTTT
>-|TRBJ1-5|TRBD1|TRBV19
CASSLRTGGISNQPQHF
TGTGCCAGTAGTCTTCGGACAGGGGGCATTAGCAATCAGCCCCAGCATTTT
>-|TRBJ2-2|TRBD2|TRBV10-2
CASRASGRAGELFF
TGCGCCAGCAGAGCTAGCGGGAGAGCCGGGGAGCTGTTTTTT
>many|TRBJ2-1|TRBD1|TRBV29-1
CSVDLWTGNEQFF
TGCAGCGTTGACCTATGGACAGGCAATGAGCAGTTCTTC
>once|TRBJ1-5|-|TRBV11-2
CASSLGWASPQHF
TGTGCCAGCAGCTTAGGCTGGGCATCGCCCCAGCATTTT
>-|TRBJ2-1|-|TRBV29-1
CSVLPYLQGGVGNEQFF
TGCAGCGTTTTACCCTACTTACAGGGAGGGGTGGGCAATGAGCAGTTCTTC
>-|TRBJ2-3|-|TRBV5-1
CASSLEGYLSTDTQYF
TGCGCCAGCAGCTTGGAGGGGTACCTGAGCACAGATACGCAGTATTTT
>-|TRBJ2-7|-|TRBV5-4
CASSFDAGRAGEQYF
TGTGCCAGCAGCTTCGACGCTGGGAGAGCGGGCGAGCAGTACTTC
>-|TRBJ2-7|TRBD2|TRBV19
CASSIGAGGYESYEQYF
TGTGCCAGTAGTATAGGGGCGGGAGGTTACGAATCCTACGAGCAGTACTTC
>-|TRBJ1-1|TRBD1|TRBV11-2
CASSRDRVGEAFF
TGTGCCAGCAGTCGGGACAGGGTCGGTGAAGCTTTCTTT
>-|TRBJ2-1|-|TRBV14
CASSLTGPGVSYNEQFF
TGTGCCAGCAGCCTTACCGGGCCGGGAGTCTCCTACAATGAGCAGTTCTTC
>-|TRBJ1-5|-|TRBV2
CASTGPGGSNQPQHF
TGTGCCAGCACCGGCCCCGGGGGGAGCAATCAGCCCCAGCATTTT
>-|TRBJ2-1|TRBD2|TRBV19
CASSIEVSGGLYNEQFF
TGTGCCAGTAGTATAGAGGTTAGCGGGGGACTCTACAATGAGCAGTTCTTC
>-|TRBJ1-1|TRBD1|TRBV29-1
CSVATGGKAFF
TGCAGCGTCGCAACAGGGGGAAAAGCTTTCTTT
>few|TRBJ2-3|-|TRBV15
CATSRDLADTQYF
TGTGCCACCAGCAGAGATCTTGCAGATACGCAGTATTTT
>-|TRBJ2-1|TRBD2|TRBV11-2
CASSFQTTSGNEQFF
TGTGCCAGCAGCTTCCAAACGACTAGCGGCAATGAGCAGTTCTTC
>once|TRBJ2-7|-|TRBV5-4
CASSFPGAYEQYF
TGTGCCAGCAGCTTCCCAGGGGCCTACGAGCAGTACTTC
>-|TRBJ1-1|-|TRBV7-2
CARNHGGTEAFF
TGTGCCAGGAACCACGGCGGGACTGAAGCTTTCTTT
>-|TRBJ2-7|TRBD2|TRBV5-1
CASSPTSGGSYEQYF
TGCGCCAGCAGCCCCACTAGCGGAGGCTCCTACGAGCAGTACTTC
>-|TRBJ2-5|TRBD2|TRBV30
CAWSLGGPGRETQYF
TGTGCCTGGAGTCTGGGAGGGCCGGGAAGAGAGACCCAGTACTTC
>few|TRBJ1-1|TRBD1|TRBV28
CASRSGTVTSEAFF
TGTGCCAGCAGATCCGGGACAGTAACTTCTGAAGCTTTCTTT
>-|TRBJ2-1|-|TRBV30
CAGSLAGRPSYNEQFF
TGTGCCGGGTCTCTTGCGGGACGCCCCTCCTACAATGAGCAGTTCTTC